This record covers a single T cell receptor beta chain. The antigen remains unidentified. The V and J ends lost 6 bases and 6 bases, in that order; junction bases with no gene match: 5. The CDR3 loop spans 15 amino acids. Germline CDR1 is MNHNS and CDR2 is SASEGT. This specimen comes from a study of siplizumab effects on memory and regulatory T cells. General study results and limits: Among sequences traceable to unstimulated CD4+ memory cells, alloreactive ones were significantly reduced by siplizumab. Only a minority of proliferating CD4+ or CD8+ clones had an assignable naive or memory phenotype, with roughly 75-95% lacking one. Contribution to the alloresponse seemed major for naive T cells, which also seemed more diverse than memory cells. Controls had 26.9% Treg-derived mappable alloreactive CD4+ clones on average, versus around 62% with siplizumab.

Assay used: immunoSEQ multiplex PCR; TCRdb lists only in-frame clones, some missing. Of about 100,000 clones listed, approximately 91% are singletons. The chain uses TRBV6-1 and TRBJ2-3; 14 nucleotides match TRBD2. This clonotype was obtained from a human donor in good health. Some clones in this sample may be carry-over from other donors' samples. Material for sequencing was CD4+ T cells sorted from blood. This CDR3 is CASRAGTSGSDTQYF. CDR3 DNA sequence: TGTGCCAGCAGGGCCGGGACTAGCGGGAGTGATACGCAGTATTTT.